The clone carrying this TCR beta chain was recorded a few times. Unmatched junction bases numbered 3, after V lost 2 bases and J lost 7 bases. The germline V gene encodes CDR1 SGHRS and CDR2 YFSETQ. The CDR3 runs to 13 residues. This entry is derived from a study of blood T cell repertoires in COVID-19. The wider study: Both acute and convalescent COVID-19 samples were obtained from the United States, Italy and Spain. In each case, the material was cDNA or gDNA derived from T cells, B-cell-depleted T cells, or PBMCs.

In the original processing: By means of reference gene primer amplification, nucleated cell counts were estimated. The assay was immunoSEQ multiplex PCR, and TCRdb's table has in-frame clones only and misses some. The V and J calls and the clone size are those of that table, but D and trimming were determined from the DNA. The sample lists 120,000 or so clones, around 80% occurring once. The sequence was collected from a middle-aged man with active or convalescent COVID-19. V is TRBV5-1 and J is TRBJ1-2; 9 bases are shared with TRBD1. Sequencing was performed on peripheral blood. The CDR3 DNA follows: TGCGCCAGCAGCTTACAGGGGGCTGTTGGCTACACCTTC. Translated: CASSLQGAVGYTF.